A selection of T cell receptor beta chains follows, all from one sample in a study of T cells in Graves' hyperthyroidism and ophthalmopathy. TCRdb reprocessed the multiplex PCR reads with MiXCR, giving one entry per CDR3 protein. This table has more than 450,000 distinct CDR3 sequences, approximately 20% appearing once. The sequencing sample was made of blood. These TCRs come from a man aged 35 to 55 with Graves' ophthalmopathy. Both conserved end residues are part of each CDR3. A D gene is named only where the DNA matches it firmly. For some rows the clone size is stated as once, few or many, or as a class when expanded; others skip it.

d_gene,v_gene,abundance,j_gene,len,CDR3aa,CDR3nt
.,TRBV7-2,.,TRBJ2-5,16,CASSLGSRGVEETQYF,TGTGCCAGCAGCTTAGGATCCAGGGGTGTCGAGGAGACCCAGTACTTC
.,TRBV12-3/TRBV12-4,many,TRBJ1-1,14,CASSPEYSNTEAFF,TGTGCCAGCAGTCCCGAGTATTCGAACACTGAAGCTTTCTTT
TRBD2,TRBV27,.,TRBJ2-7,15,CASSLMASGGYEQYF,TGTGCCAGCAGTTTAATGGCTAGCGGAGGGTACGAGCAGTACTTC
TRBD1,TRBV7-9,many,TRBJ2-1,19,CASSLKGTGGLSSYNEQFF,TGTGCCAGCAGCTTGAAAGGGACAGGGGGTTTAAGCTCCTACAATGAGCAGTTCTTC
.,TRBV20-1,few,TRBJ2-2,17,CSAKGTVGAGLTGELFF,TGCAGTGCTAAGGGGACTGTGGGCGCCGGCCTCACCGGGGAGCTGTTTTTT
.,TRBV6-1,few,TRBJ1-3,17,CASSEALQVASGNTIYF,TGTGCCAGCAGTGAAGCCCTACAGGTCGCCTCTGGAAACACCATATATTTT
.,TRBV11-1,many,TRBJ2-3,16,CASSLGGARPTGTQYF,TGTGCCAGCAGCTTGGGGGGGGCCCGCCCTACGGGTACGCAGTATTTT
.,TRBV19,.,TRBJ2-7,14,CASSISGASYEQYF,TGTGCCAGTAGTATATCAGGGGCCTCCTACGAGCAGTACTTC
.,TRBV4-2,.,TRBJ2-1,14,CASSQDVTGPEQFF,TGTGCCAGCAGCCAAGATGTGACGGGGCCTGAGCAGTTCTTC
.,TRBV6-2/TRBV6-3,many,TRBJ2-7,12,CASSHDPYEQYF,TGTGCCAGCAGTCACGATCCCTACGAGCAGTACTTC
.,TRBV7-2,many,TRBJ2-1,14,CASSFAGPHNEQFF,TGTGCCAGCAGCTTCGCGGGGCCTCACAATGAGCAGTTCTTC
TRBD2,TRBV12-3/TRBV12-4,.,TRBJ2-7,14,CASSQAGPSYEQYF,TGTGCCAGCAGCCAAGCGGGGCCCTCCTACGAGCAGTACTTC
.,TRBV5-1,many,TRBJ2-1,14,CASSAPGTPWEQFF,TGCGCCAGCAGCGCGCCCGGGACCCCTTGGGAGCAGTTCTTC
TRBD2,TRBV5-1,.,TRBJ2-1,15,CASSSLAGVFDEQFF,TGCGCCAGCAGCTCTTTAGCGGGAGTTTTCGATGAGCAGTTCTTC
TRBD2,TRBV15,few,TRBJ2-3,15,CATSSTSGMADTQYF,TGTGCCACCAGCAGTACTAGCGGGATGGCAGATACGCAGTATTTT
.,TRBV6-2/TRBV6-3,.,TRBJ1-2,14,CASSSSGGPYGYTF,.
.,TRBV7-2,.,TRBJ2-1,13,CASSYPLGHEQFF,TGTGCCAGCAGCTACCCTTTGGGGCATGAGCAGTTCTTC
.,TRBV7-3,many,TRBJ2-7,14,CASSLTPDSYEQYF,TGTGCCAGCAGCTTAACCCCTGACAGCTACGAGCAGTACTTC
.,TRBV6-6,few,TRBJ1-1,15,CASSYSANMNTEAFF,TGTGCCAGCAGTTACTCCGCCAACATGAACACTGAAGCTTTCTTT
.,TRBV18,.,TRBJ2-3,17,CASSPLEVPQSADAQYF,TGTGCCAGCTCACCACTGGAAGTCCCCCAGAGCGCAGATGCGCAGTATTTT
.,TRBV7-8,many,TRBJ1-1,13,CASSLLDPGGAFF,TGTGCCAGCAGCTTATTAGATCCCGGGGGAGCTTTCTTT
.,TRBV5-1,many,TRBJ2-7,15,CASSLVEGGSYEQYF,TGCGCCAGCAGCTTGGTGGAGGGGGGGTCCTACGAGCAGTACTTC
TRBD2,TRBV19,.,TRBJ2-3,15,CASSMEREAADTQYF,TGTGCCAGTAGTATGGAGCGGGAGGCGGCAGATACGCAGTATTTT
TRBD2,TRBV19,.,TRBJ2-5,13,CASSSTREGTQYF,TGTGCCAGTAGTTCGACGAGGGAGGGGACCCAGTACTTC
TRBD1,TRBV12-3/TRBV12-4,.,TRBJ2-2,13,CASSQRGPGELFF,TGTGCCAGCAGCCAAAGGGGGCCCGGGGAGCTGTTTTTT
TRBD1,TRBV20-1,many,TRBJ1-1,13,CSPSRDRGTEAFF,TGCAGTCCGTCCCGGGACAGGGGAACTGAAGCTTTCTTT
.,TRBV5-1,many,TRBJ1-1,14,CASSLGLGKTEAFF,TGCGCCAGCAGCTTGGGATTGGGAAAAACTGAAGCTTTCTTT
.,TRBV12-3/TRBV12-4,few,TRBJ1-1,13,CASSLRGGDDAFF,TGTGCCAGCAGTTTACGGGGAGGGGATGACGCTTTCTTT
.,TRBV29-1,.,TRBJ1-1,11,CSVDNYGLAFF,TGCAGCGTTGATAATTACGGCTTAGCTTTCTTT
TRBD1,TRBV19,.,TRBJ1-1,14,CASESRGPGTEAFF,TGTGCCAGTGAGAGCAGGGGGCCTGGCACTGAAGCTTTCTTT
.,TRBV27,.,TRBJ2-7,13,CASSPISRYEHYF,TGTGCCAGCAGTCCTATCTCCAGATACGAGCATTACTTC
TRBD1,TRBV12-3/TRBV12-4,few,TRBJ1-3,13,CASSQGAGNTIYF,TGTGCCAGCAGTCAGGGGGCTGGAAACACCATATATTTT
.,TRBV19,.,TRBJ1-2,18,CASRLHKDGGTTNYGYTF,TGTGCCAGTAGACTCCACAAGGACGGGGGAACCACTAACTATGGCTACACCTTC
TRBD1,TRBV7-2,many,TRBJ1-2,16,CASSLAPGQGALGYTF,TGTGCCAGCAGCTTAGCGCCGGGACAGGGGGCCCTTGGCTACACCTTC
.,TRBV11-2,many,TRBJ2-1,11,CASSPKNEQFF,TGTGCCAGCAGCCCCAAAAATGAGCAGTTCTTC
TRBD1,TRBV9,.,TRBJ1-3,15,CASSSRTGSGNTIYF,TGTGCCAGCAGCTCAAGGACAGGCTCTGGAAACACCATATATTTT
TRBD2,TRBV19,.,TRBJ2-1,14,CAIGASGSHNEQFF,TGTGCCATCGGGGCTAGCGGGAGCCACAATGAGCAGTTCTTC
.,TRBV5-4,few,TRBJ1-1,16,CASKITGRTLNTEAFF,TGTGCCAGCAAGATCACAGGGCGAACTTTGAACACTGAAGCTTTCTTT
.,TRBV7-8,few,TRBJ1-3,14,CASCGFDSGNTIYF,TGTGCCAGCTGCGGCTTTGACTCTGGAAACACCATATATTTT
TRBD1,TRBV27,many,TRBJ1-6,14,CASSYWTGNSPLHF,TGTGCCAGCAGTTATTGGACAGGGAATTCACCCCTCCACTTT
TRBD1,TRBV6-2/TRBV6-3,.,TRBJ2-7,15,CASSDSGTGKNEQYF,TGTGCCAGCAGTGATTCCGGGACAGGGAAGAACGAGCAGTACTTC
.,TRBV7-9,.,TRBJ1-1,14,CASSPDTWDTEAFF,TGTGCCAGCAGCCCGGACACCTGGGACACTGAAGCTTTCTTT
.,TRBV30,few,TRBJ1-2,13,CAWSEKRVYGYTF,TGTGCCTGGAGCGAAAAGAGGGTATATGGCTACACCTTC
.,TRBV4-3,.,TRBJ2-7,15,CASSQDWRTPYEQYF,TGCGCCAGCAGCCAAGATTGGAGGACACCCTACGAGCAGTACTTC
TRBD1,TRBV13,few,TRBJ1-4,19,CASSVIGTGASAPNEKLFF,TGTGCCAGCAGTGTGATAGGGACAGGGGCTTCCGCACCTAATGAAAAACTGTTTTTT
TRBD2,TRBV20-1,.,TRBJ2-7,15,CSARDFSGSSYEQYF,TGCAGTGCTAGAGACTTTAGCGGGAGCTCCTACGAGCAGTACTTC
TRBD1,TRBV6-5,many,TRBJ2-1,16,CASSSPDRGPYNEQFF,TGTGCCAGCAGTTCACCGGACAGGGGGCCTTACAATGAGCAGTTCTTC
.,TRBV20-1,few,TRBJ2-5,13,CSANRGGQETQYF,TGCAGTGCTAATCGTGGGGGCCAAGAGACCCAGTACTTC
TRBD2,TRBV6-5,few,TRBJ2-5,15,CASSSGTSGRETQYF,TGTGCCAGCAGCTCCGGGACTAGCGGGCGAGAGACCCAGTACTTC
.,TRBV20-1,many,TRBJ2-3,12,CSARYYLDTQYF,TGCAGTGCTAGGTACTATCTAGATACGCAGTATTTT
.,TRBV5-1,.,TRBJ2-1,15,CASSLAAGRLVEQFF,TGCGCCAGCAGCTTGGCGGCGGGCCGCCTGGTTGAGCAGTTCTTC
.,TRBV19,.,TRBJ1-2,17,CASSARGANWEWDGYTF,TGTGCCAGTAGTGCCAGGGGCGCAAATTGGGAATGGGATGGCTACACCTTC
.,TRBV12-3/TRBV12-4,many,TRBJ2-1,15,CASTISRGQYNEQFF,TGTGCCAGCACCATCTCACGGGGCCAGTACAATGAGCAGTTCTTC
.,TRBV12-3/TRBV12-4,many,TRBJ2-5,14,CASSLNRPQETQYF,TGTGCCAGCAGTTTAAACAGGCCCCAAGAGACCCAGTACTTC